What follows describes a single TCR beta chain. Authors' methods: Estimated nucleated cell counts came from reference gene primer amplification. The repertoire was sequenced with immunoSEQ multiplex PCR; TCRdb's copy has only in-frame clones and lacks some. V, J and clone size derive from that table, while D and trimming were established from the DNA sequence. The table includes hundreds of thousands of clones, 75% to 90% detected once. The CDR3 sequence is 14 residues long. Germline loops: CDR1 SGHNT, CDR2 YENEEA. The V end lost 3 bases, the J end lost 2 bases, and 9 bases lay between the germline ends. This specimen belongs to a study of blood T cell repertoires in COVID-19. About the study: The samples span acute and convalescent COVID-19 from the United States, Italy and Spain. PBMCs, B-cell-depleted T cells, or T cells provided the cDNA or gDNA that made up the material.

Source material: peripheral blood. V is TRBV11-3 and J is TRBJ2-3; weak D call: TRBD2 (5 bases). The clonotype was recovered from a woman aged 40 to 50 who had recovered from COVID-19. This chain's CDR3 is CASSFGGSTDTQYF. Written as DNA, the CDR3 is TGTGCCAGCAGCTTCGGCGGGTCCACAGATACGCAGTATTTT. Full variable domain (outside the CDR3, taken from reference TRBV11-3 and TRBJ2-3): EAGVVQSPRYKIIEKKQPVAFWCNPISGHNTLYWYLQNLGQGPELLIRYENEEAVDDSQLPKDRFSAERLKGVDSTLKIQPAELGDSAVYLCASSFGGSTDTQYFGPGTRLTVL.